These 19 T cell receptor beta chains came from one sample sequenced in a study of read filtering for tumor transcriptome and immune sequencing. This library used 300 to 450 ng RNA and molecular barcoded adaptors spanning alpha/delta and beta/gamma chains. TCRdb reprocessed the reads with MiXCR, giving one entry per CDR3 protein. The data show about 50,000 distinct CDR3 sequences, with around 20% seen just once and 30% to 45% held by the top ten. The sequencing sample was made of a population of CD138-negative cells sorted from bone marrow. All receptors derive from a donor at least 40 years old with multiple myeloma.

This clonotype has ten or more counts. The J gene is TRBJ2-6, the V gene TRBV28; the D gene could be TRBD1 or TRBD2 (6 bases each). The CDR3 contains 15 residues. Trimming pared 7 bases from V and 4 bases from J, leaving 14 bases between. Germline V gene lookup returns CDR1 MDHEN and CDR2 SYDVKM. In nucleotides, the CDR3 is TGTGCCAGCACCTTGGGGGGCGCAGGGGCCAACGTCCTGACTTTC. Translation: CASTLGGAGANVLTF.

This clonotype has at least ten counts. This chain links TRBV27 with TRBJ2-2, with a tentative D call TRBD2 (5 bases). Germline-derived CDR1 and CDR2 are MNHEY and SMNVEV (reference sequence). The V end lost 0 bases, the J end lost 7 bases, and 12 bases lay between the germline ends. CDR3 length: 15 residues. CDR3 protein: CASSLSLVARGELFF. Here the CDR3 DNA reads TGTGCCAGCAGTTTATCGTTGGTAGCGCGCGGGGAGCTGTTTTTT.

The V and J genes are TRBV7-6 and TRBJ2-7; 9 bases fit TRBD1. The CDR3 is 16 residues long. CDR1 and CDR2 from the germline V gene are SGHVS and FNYEAQ. V lost 5 bases to trimming and J lost 3 bases; unmatched junction nucleotides: 11. DNA of the CDR3: TGTGCCAGCAGCCCTACTAACAGGGGGCTCCACTACGAGCAGTACTTC. This encodes CASSPTNRGLHYEQYF.

This clonotype was detected many times. The chain recombines TRBV7-9 with TRBJ2-3; TRBD2 aligns across 8 bases. V was pared by 4 bases and J by 2 bases, with 11 bases of the junction left unmatched. This CDR3 has 17 amino acids. Germline V CDR1 and CDR2: SEHNR, FQNEAQ (reference sequence). CDR3 loop: CASSYTGTSRVTDTQYF. CDR3 nucleotides: TGTGCCAGCAGCTACACTGGGACTAGTAGAGTCACAGATACGCAGTATTTT.

The sample holds many counts of this clonotype. The chain uses TRBV30 and TRBJ2-7; 9 bases align to TRBD1. The CDR3 runs to 15 residues. Per the germline V gene, CDR1 is GTSNPN and CDR2 is SVGIG (reference sequence). V shed 3 bases and J 3 bases; nucleotides not matched to a gene: 9. Here the CDR3 reads CAWRNRDRVRYEQYF. The CDR3 DNA reads TGTGCCTGGAGGAACCGGGACAGGGTGCGCTACGAGCAGTACTTC.

This clonotype was found many times. This chain connects TRBV6-2 or TRBV6-3 to TRBJ2-5, with TRBD1 matching 8 bases. The CDR3 sequence is 14 residues long. J gave up 2 bases and V 4 bases, and 3 bases lay outside the gene matches. Germline V lookup: CDR1 MNHEY, CDR2 SVGEGT. CDR3 DNA sequence: TGTGCCAGCAGTTTGGGACAGGCGCAAGAGACCCAGTACTTC. As protein: CASSLGQAQETQYF.

This clonotype was seen repeatedly, ten times or more. V usage is TRBV5-1 and J usage is TRBJ1-1; TRBD1 aligns across 10 bases. Germline V gene lookup returns CDR1 SGHRS and CDR2 YFSETQ. This CDR3 has 15 residues. V lost 4 bases, J lost 1 base, and 4 bases stayed unmatched. The CDR3, as DNA: TGCGCCAGCAGCCCGACAGGGGGCCGGAACACTGAAGCTTTCTTT. It translates to CASSPTGGRNTEAFF.

The chain carries TRBV29-1 and TRBJ2-5, with TRBD2 matching 13 bases. The V gene end was trimmed by 6 bases and the J gene end by 6 bases; junction bases not matched to a gene: 7. CDR3 length: 14 amino acids. From germline, CDR1 is SQVTM and CDR2 ANQGSEA. The CDR3 region is CSVDRTSGSKTQYF. DNA for the CDR3: TGCAGCGTGGACCGGACTAGCGGGAGTAAGACCCAGTACTTC.

Many counts were recorded for this clonotype. This chain links TRBV5-1 with TRBJ2-3, with TRBD1 matching over 7 bases. J lost 6 bases, V lost 4 bases, and 5 bases had no gene match. The CDR3 extends over 13 amino acids. CDR1 and CDR2 (germline): SGHRS, YFSETQ. For the CDR3, the DNA is TGCGCCAGCAGCGTACGACAGGGTGATACGCAGTATTTT. Protein product: CASSVRQGDTQYF.

This clonotype was seen only once. A far bigger clonotype differs at one base, so this is likely a read error. The CDR3 sequence: CASSPRGEYGYTF. The CDR3 DNA is TGTGCCAGCAGCCCCAGGGGGGAGTATGGCTACACCTTC. The chain joins TRBV7-9 to TRBJ1-2; 7 nucleotides line up with TRBD1. The junction had 5 bases not matched to a gene; V was cut back by 5 bases and J by 5 bases. Germline CDR1 is SEHNR and CDR2 is FQNEAQ (reference sequence). This CDR3 region has 13 residues.

This clonotype was seen repeatedly, ten times or more. The chain carries TRBV20-1 and TRBJ2-1; 9 bases line up with TRBD2. Germline-derived CDR1 and CDR2 are DFQATT and SNEGSKA (reference sequence). The CDR3 covers 16 residues. The V gene end was trimmed by 6 bases and the J gene end by 0 bases; junction bases not matched to a gene: 9. The CDR3 protein is CSALGRSGSSYNEQFF. DNA of the CDR3: TGCAGTGCCCTGGGCCGTAGCGGGAGCTCCTACAATGAGCAGTTCTTC.

The rearrangement uses TRBV19 and TRBJ1-5; D may be TRBD1 (6 bases). The CDR3 length is 16 residues. The V and J ends lost 4 bases and 5 bases respectively, with 18 bases between them. Germline CDR1 and CDR2: LNHDA and SQIVND (reference sequence). CDR3 residues: CASSRSGGRVDQPQHF. Written as DNA, the CDR3 is TGTGCCAGTAGTAGGTCGGGGGGCAGGGTGGATCAGCCCCAGCATTTT.

This clonotype was detected ten times or more. The J gene is TRBJ2-2, the V gene TRBV12-3 or TRBV12-4, with D possibly TRBD2 on 6 matching bases. Trimming took 4 bases from V and 7 from J, leaving 19 bases between them. This CDR3 is 16 amino acids long. CDR3 DNA sequence: TGTGCCAGCAGTTCTTACGGTGCTCAGGGAGGCGGGGAGCTGTTTTTT. This gives the protein CASSSYGAQGGGELFF.

The table lists this clonotype with many counts. V is TRBV6-2 or TRBV6-3 and J is TRBJ2-1, with a weak D call TRBD2 (5 bases). The germline CDR1 and CDR2 sequences are MNHEY and SVGEGT. The V end lost 8 bases, the J end lost 7 bases, and 12 bases lay between the germline ends. The CDR3 loop spans 12 amino acids. The CDR3 is CASRLGRNEQFF. CDR3 DNA sequence: TGTGCCAGCCGTTTGGGGAGAAATGAGCAGTTCTTC.

This clonotype has a count of ten or more. This chain joins TRBV29-1 and TRBJ2-1, with 8 positions matching TRBD2. V was clipped by 3 bases and J by 9 bases; unmatched bases: 7. Germline-derived CDR1 and CDR2 are SQVTM and ANQGSEA. There are 13 residues in the CDR3. The chain's CDR3 is CSVDGGRLGEQFF. The CDR3 DNA sequence: TGCAGCGTTGACGGCGGGAGGCTGGGTGAGCAGTTCTTC.

This clonotype showed up many times. The chain recombines TRBV29-1 with TRBJ2-3, with D perhaps matching TRBD2 (5 bases). The CDR3 has 13 residues. The germline gives CDR1 SQVTM, CDR2 ANQGSEA. Trimming shortened V by 3 bases and J by 5 bases, and 12 bases separated the two germline ends. The CDR3 is CSVDPGNRDTQYF. The CDR3 nucleotides are TGCAGCGTTGACCCCGGGAACAGAGATACGCAGTATTTT.

This clonotype was seen a handful of times. The junction does not match germline at one end; this may be a read error. V gene TRBV6-1 combines with J gene TRBJ2-1, with TRBD1 identical over 10 bases. Germline CDR1 is MNHNS and CDR2 is SASEGT. The length of the CDR3 is 16 residues. This CDR3 is CASSEKGQGSYSEQFF. DNA of the CDR3: TGTGCCAGCAGCGAGAAGGGACAGGGGTCCTACAGTGAGCAGTTCTTC.

This clonotype was recorded at least ten times. This chain connects TRBV7-6 to TRBJ2-7; D may be TRBD2 (6 bases). The CDR3 spans 15 residues. The germline V gene encodes CDR1 SGHVS and CDR2 FNYEAQ. V was pared by 2 bases and J by 5 bases, with 16 bases between. DNA for the CDR3: TGTGCCAGCAGCTTATGGGGCCGGGGGTTCAACGAGCAGTACTTC. Translated: CASSLWGRGFNEQYF.

Regarding this clonotype: A much larger clonotype is one base distant, so this may be a read error. DNA of the CDR3: TGCGCCAGCAGCCAAGATCTGCAGGGAAATCAGCCCCGGCATTTT. This gives the protein CASSQDLQGNQPRHF. The gene calls are TRBV4-1 and TRBJ1-5, with D tentatively TRBD1 (5 bases). The CDR3 contains 15 residues. Germline loops: CDR1 MGHRA, CDR2 YSYEKL.